This entry features one T cell receptor beta chain sequence. Which antigen it targets is not known. No qualities accompany the bases; no much larger clone lies one base away. The sample comes from a study of T cell changes during pregnancy in multiple sclerosis (dated by TCRdb to between 2018 and 2020). With respect to the entire study: Changes in the T cell repertoire over the course of pregnancy were examined in this study in women with multiple sclerosis.

Library prep was done by the immunoSEQ multiplex PCR assay. TCRdb re-hosts the immuneACCESS table, in-frame sequences only. Its copies lack some clones; in the studies checked, an unresolved V gene accounts for under half of them, and the cause for the rest is not known. The sample table shows 36,000 or so clones, and 70% to 90% are seen once. The ten largest make up approximately 0.5% of the sample. Relative to germline, V is missing 10 bases and J is missing 4 bases, with 10 bases of the junction outside any gene match. Sequences MNHEY (CDR1) and SVGAGI (CDR2) are obtained from the germline V gene. CDR3 length: 14 amino acids, cysteine to phenylalanine. The sequence is cut down to CDR3 DNA, 42 bases in frame from base 1.

Sample: CD4+ T cells from peripheral blood mononuclear cells, taken in the first trimester of pregnancy. The origin of this receptor is a female donor with multiple sclerosis, enrolled in a pregnancy study. The chain was built from TRBV6-5 and TRBJ2-7, with 10 junctional bases fitting TRBD1. CDR3 loop: CATQKGQGWYEQYF. The DNA reads TGTGCCACCCAAAAGGGACAGGGGTGGTACGAGCAGTACTTC.